The source of this T cell receptor (beta chain) is a study of CD8+ T cells in alopecia areata. After isolation, RNA underwent reverse transcription to generate cDNA as the sequencing template. Method: immunoSEQ multiplex PCR; TCRdb's copy keeps in-frame clones and lacks some. The sample has some 180,000 clones, approximately 50% seen once; the top ten hold 9.5% to 13%. Stated treatment: oral pan-JAK inhibitor, 5-10 mg twice daily. Study outcomes and limitations: Alopecia totalis/universalis scalp especially showed more expanded CD8+ clones than normal scalp. While tofacitinib was given, many expanded lesional clones persisted in scalp and blood.

Per germline, CDR1 GTSNPN and CDR2 SVGIG (reference sequence). The CDR3 extends over 13 amino acids. Trimming took 5 bases from V and 2 from J, leaving 11 bases between them. Worth noting for this clone: Its target is not known.

The sample here was CD8+ T cells sorted from blood, taken at week 52, from a patient treated with tofacitinib. The TCR was taken from a human donor with alopecia areata. The gene calls are TRBV30 and TRBJ2-3; D is perhaps TRBD1 or TRBD2 (6 bases each). CDR3 sequence reads: CAWGWGATDTQYF. CDR3 DNA sequence: TGTGCCTGGGGGTGGGGGGCCACAGATACGCAGTATTTT.